The TCR beta chain described here comes from a study of T cell responses to AZD1222 COVID-19 vaccine. The repertoire was sequenced with immunoSEQ multiplex PCR; TCRdb's copy has only in-frame clones and lacks some. Of around 150,000 clones listed, 75% to 95% are singletons. In this sample, this clone turned up once. What it recognizes is unknown. Trimming took off 0 bases at V and 7 bases at J, with 4 bases between the two ends. Germline CDR1 and CDR2: SGHTS and YDEGEE. This CDR3 spans 12 amino acids. Study results and caveats: Of the AZD1222 recipients, only five to seven were seropositive at baseline. Spike-specific TCR depth and breadth grew after two AZD1222 doses. White British people made up most donors, females outnumbered males, and clonal diversity was possibly underestimated.

The sample here was peripheral blood, taken 28 days after the second AZD1222 dose. The chain employs TRBV5-8 and TRBJ2-2; D unclear. The clonotype originates from an adult who received the AZD1222 COVID-19 vaccine. CDR3 in amino acids: CASSLDGGELFF. CDR3 bases: TGTGCCAGCAGCTTGGACGGCGGGGAGCTGTTTTTT.